One sample yielded the 30 T cell receptor beta chains listed below, sequenced in a study of cytomegalovirus exposure and HLA in healthy donors. With 60 Vbeta and 13 Jbeta primers, the PCR was carried out. Produced via immunoSEQ multiplex PCR; TCRdb's table is partial and in-frame only. The sample consists of 130,000 to 150,000 clones, about 85% of them appearing once. The sequencing sample was made of PBMCs. All receptors derive from a female donor in good health and CMV-seronegative.

The chain joins TRBV27 to TRBJ2-7; maybe TRBD2 (6 bases). The CDR3 consists of 15 residues. Germline V gene sequence: CDR1 MNHEY, CDR2 SMNVEV (reference sequence). V was shortened by 0 bases and J by 5 bases, with 14 bases between the two germline ends. The CDR3 here is CASSLSTGAGHEQYF. CDR3 nucleotide sequence: TGTGCCAGCAGTTTATCGACGGGAGCCGGCCACGAGCAGTACTTC.

The CDR3 bases are TGCGCCAGCAGCAGCAGACAGGCCTCCTATAATTCACCCCTCCACTTT. Protein product: CASSSRQASYNSPLHF. The V call is TRBV5-1, the J call TRBJ1-6; possibly TRBD1 for D (6 bases). Germline lookup yields CDR1 SGHRS and CDR2 YFSETQ. V lost 4 bases to trimming and J lost 0 bases, with 11 bases between them. The CDR3 is 16 amino acids. Full variable domain (remainder filled in from reference TRBV5-1 and TRBJ1-6): KAGVTQTPRYLIKTRGQQVTLSCSPISGHRSVSWYQQTPGQGLQFLFEYFSETQRNKGNFPGRFSGRQFSNSRSEMNVSTLELGDSALYLCASSSRQASYNSPLHFGNGTRLTVT.

The chain recombines TRBV19 with TRBJ1-2; D is unresolved. Per the germline V gene, CDR1 is LNHDA and CDR2 is SQIVND (reference sequence). V was clipped by 5 bases and J by 0 bases, with 7 bases between them. This CDR3 contains 13 residues. The CDR3 bases are TGTGCCAGTAGTCTCAGAACTAACTATGGCTACACCTTC. This sequence encodes CASSLRTNYGYTF.

The chain couples TRBV30 to TRBJ1-5; 7 bases align to TRBD1. Germline CDR1 is GTSNPN and CDR2 is SVGIG (reference sequence). The CDR3 is made up of 16 amino acids. V lost 0 bases, J lost 3 bases, and 8 bases stayed unmatched. DNA of the CDR3: TGTGCCTGGAGTGTAAGCGGCAGGGGGTTCAATCAGCCCCAGCATTTT. Its protein is CAWSVSGRGFNQPQHF.

This clone was detected only once. The genes are TRBV7-8 and TRBJ1-1; TRBD1 matches 9 bases. Germline assignment: CDR1 SGHVS and CDR2 FQNEAQ. V dropped 3 bases and J dropped 4; count of bases not matched to a gene: 9. This CDR3 contains 16 residues. Written as DNA, the CDR3 is TGTGCCAGCAGCTTGGTGGACAGGGGCTCTTTCACTGAAGCTTTCTTT. Translated: CASSLVDRGSFTEAFF.

The CDR3 bases are TGTGCCAGCAGCTTGGTCCTCCAGCTAGGCCCCTACGAGCAGTACTTC. This encodes CASSLVLQLGPYEQYF. The gene calls are TRBV7-9 and TRBJ2-7, with no clear D. Trimming stripped 3 bases from V and 2 bases from J, with 17 bases between. Germline CDR1 is SEHNR and CDR2 is FQNEAQ (reference sequence). This CDR3 is 16 amino acids long.

The rearrangement links TRBV6-6 to TRBJ2-3, with a possible D match to TRBD1 (5 bases). Trimming took 11 bases from V and 3 from J, leaving 9 bases between them. Germline V gene data show CDR1 as MNHNY and CDR2 as SVGAGI (reference sequence). The CDR3 spans 11 residues. CDR3 loop: CAVQGTDTQYF. The CDR3 region has the DNA TGTGCCGTGCAGGGAACAGATACGCAGTATTTT.

The chain has TRBV6-5 and TRBJ2-7; weak D call: TRBD2 (6 bases). With 4 bases removed from V and 7 bases from J, the gap between germline ends came to 8 bases. The length of the CDR3 is 11 residues. CDR1 MNHEY and CDR2 SVGAGI come from the germline V gene. The chain's CDR3 is CASSLGGEQYF. The CDR3 nucleotides are TGTGCCAGCAGTTTGGGGGGTGAGCAGTACTTC.

J is TRBJ2-1 and V is TRBV4-1, with 7 bases lining up with TRBD2. Germline V lookup: CDR1 MGHRA, CDR2 YSYEKL. The CDR3 covers 14 residues. With V trimmed by 3 bases and J by 3 bases, 2 bases remained unmatched. CDR3 in amino acids: CASSHPGGYNEQFF. The CDR3 nucleotides are TGCGCCAGCAGCCATCCGGGAGGCTACAATGAGCAGTTCTTC.

The chain couples TRBV5-5 to TRBJ2-3, with 9 bases that match TRBD1. After removal of 3 bases from V and 0 bases from J, the junction contained 5 bases not matched to a gene. From germline, CDR1 is SGHKS and CDR2 YYEKEE (reference sequence). This CDR3 comprises 16 residues. DNA of the CDR3: TGTGCCAGCAGCTCCGCCGGGACAGGGAGCACAGATACGCAGTATTTT. It codes for CASSSAGTGSTDTQYF.

The DNA of the CDR3 is TGTGCCAGCAGTGAAGGGGGGCGCCGGTCTGGGGCCAACGTCCTGACTTTC. Translation: CASSEGGRRSGANVLTF. The chain is built from TRBV2 and TRBJ2-6; D possibly corresponds to TRBD1 (6 bases). From germline, CDR1 is SNHLY and CDR2 FYNNEI. The CDR3 has 17 amino acids. The V end was cut by 1 base, the J end by 1 base, with 11 bases between. The complete variable domain, with remaining parts taken from reference TRBV2 and TRBJ2-6, reads EPEVTQTPSHQVTQMGQEVILRCVPISNHLYFYWYRQILGQKVEFLVSFYNNEISEKSEIFDDQFSVERPDGSNFTLKIRSTKLEDSAMYFCASSEGGRRSGANVLTFGAGSRLTVL.

The genes are TRBV6-5 and TRBJ2-7, with 9 bases fitting TRBD1. CDR1 MNHEY and CDR2 SVGAGI come from the germline V gene. J gave up 3 bases and V 0 bases, and 6 bases lay outside the gene matches. This CDR3 region has 16 residues. CDR3 in DNA: TGTGCCAGCAGTTACTCGATACAGGACAGGGGCTACGAGCAGTACTTC. It is translated as CASSYSIQDRGYEQYF.

The chain carries TRBV5-4 and TRBJ2-7; TRBD2 matches 10 bases. The trim removed 4 bases at V and 3 bases at J, leaving 4 bases unmatched. The CDR3 has 14 residues. The germline V gene has CDR1 SGHNT and CDR2 YYREEE (reference sequence). The CDR3 here is CASSPPSGSYEQYF. Written as DNA, the CDR3 is TGTGCCAGCAGCCCACCTAGCGGGAGCTACGAGCAGTACTTC.

The chain carries TRBV7-2 and TRBJ2-5; TRBD2 agrees at 9 bases. CDR1 and CDR2 from the germline V gene are SGHTA and FQGNSA. The V segment lost 5 bases and the J segment 5 bases; nucleotides outside the gene matches: 9. This CDR3 is built from 15 residues. DNA for the CDR3: TGTGCCAGCAGCGTCCGTGAGGCGGGGGGGGAGACCCAGTACTTC. Translating gives CASSVREAGGETQYF.

The chain employs TRBV29-1 and TRBJ2-2; TRBD2 matches at 14 bases. CDR1 and CDR2 (germline): SQVTM, ANQGSEA. Trimming removed 7 bases from V and 5 bases from J; junction bases left unmatched: 12. The CDR3 is made up of 17 amino acids. The CDR3 coding sequence is TGCAGCGCTTGTGAGGGACTAGCGGGAGTTCGGACCGGGGAGCTGTTTTTT. Translating it yields CSACEGLAGVRTGELFF.

The chain joins TRBV7-8 to TRBJ2-1; 7 nucleotides line up with TRBD2. The CDR3 totals 15 residues. V was clipped by 0 bases and J by 2 bases; unmatched bases: 1. Per germline, CDR1 SGHVS and CDR2 FQNEAQ. The CDR3 loop is CASSLAGGAYNEQFF. CDR3 in DNA: TGTGCCAGCAGCTTAGCGGGGGGGGCCTACAATGAGCAGTTCTTC.

The chain joins TRBV7-2 to TRBJ2-7; TRBD1 aligns across 10 bases. In germline, CDR1 is SGHTA, CDR2 FQGNSA. The CDR3 length is 15 residues. V was clipped by 4 bases and J by 3 bases; unmatched bases: 6. The CDR3 sequence: CASSSSGTGVYEQYF. The CDR3 bases are TGTGCCAGCAGCTCCTCCGGGACAGGGGTCTACGAGCAGTACTTC.

CDR3 loop: CASSPAADTQYF. In DNA form, the CDR3 reads TGTGCCAGCTCACCCGCAGCAGATACGCAGTATTTT. The chain is built from TRBV18 and TRBJ2-3; no clear D. The CDR3 extends over 12 amino acids. Per the germline V gene, CDR1 is KGHSH and CDR2 is LQKENI. V lost 3 bases, J lost 4 bases, and 5 bases lay in between. Full variable domain (outside the CDR3, taken from reference TRBV18 and TRBJ2-3): NAGVMQNPRHLVRRRGQEARLRCSPMKGHSHVYWYRQLPEEGLKFMVYLQKENIIDESGMPKERFSAEFPKEGPSILRIQQVVRGDSAAYFCASSPAADTQYFGPGTRLTVL.

The chain has TRBV5-1 and TRBJ1-2, with TRBD1 matching 10 bases. This CDR3 comprises 15 residues. V shed 4 bases and J 4 bases; nucleotides not matched to a gene: 7. CDR1 is SGHRS and CDR2 is YFSETQ in the germline V gene. The CDR3 DNA follows: TGCGCCAGCAGCCCGAGGACAGGGGGGTTCTATGGCTACACCTTC. Its protein is CASSPRTGGFYGYTF.

This chain joins TRBV5-6 and TRBJ2-2; 7 nucleotides line up with TRBD1. The CDR3 contains 14 residues. The germline gives CDR1 SGHDT, CDR2 YYEEEE. Germline trimming cut 4 bases from V and 2 bases from J; bases unmatched to any gene: 2. The CDR3 reads CASSRTGNTGELFF. The CDR3 DNA reads as TGTGCCAGCAGCCGGACAGGTAACACCGGGGAGCTGTTTTTT.

The V and J genes are TRBV5-1 and TRBJ2-3; 9 bases are a match to TRBD2. Germline V gene lookup returns CDR1 SGHRS and CDR2 YFSETQ. With 6 bases clipped from V and 5 bases from J, the junction kept 10 bases outside the gene matches. The CDR3 consists of 15 residues. The CDR3 nucleotides are TGCGCCAGCAAGTCAGGCGGGGGGGCCGGAGATACGCAGTATTTT. This sequence encodes CASKSGGGAGDTQYF. Looking up the rest from reference TRBV5-1 and TRBJ2-3 gives the full variable domain: KAGVTQTPRYLIKTRGQQVTLSCSPISGHRSVSWYQQTPGQGLQFLFEYFSETQRNKGNFPGRFSGRQFSNSRSEMNVSTLELGDSALYLCASKSGGGAGDTQYFGPGTRLTVL.

This clone is a singleton in its sample. The chain uses TRBV6-5 and TRBJ2-3; 8 nucleotides line up with TRBD2. J was trimmed by 5 bases and V by 5 bases; bases with no gene match: 9. Germline CDR1 MNHEY, CDR2 SVGAGI. The CDR3 length is 15 residues. The CDR3 DNA follows: TGTGCCAGCAGTCGACTAGCGAGGGTTGGAGATACGCAGTATTTT. Translated: CASSRLARVGDTQYF.

The rearrangement links TRBV11-3 to TRBJ2-7; 8 bases are a match to TRBD1. Germline values: CDR1 SGHNT, CDR2 YENEEA. The ends lost 2 bases at V and 5 bases at J; junction bases unmatched: 14. CDR3 length: 17 amino acids. This chain's CDR3 is CASSLSLDGTGGNEQYF. CDR3 in DNA: TGTGCCAGCAGCTTAAGCCTAGACGGGACAGGAGGTAACGAGCAGTACTTC.

The rearrangement uses TRBV15 and TRBJ2-1; TRBD2 matches 8 bases. This CDR3 has 16 residues. CDR1 and CDR2 (germline): LNHNV, YYDKDF (reference sequence). J gave up 6 bases and V 2 bases, and 9 bases lay outside the gene matches. DNA of the CDR3: TGTGCCACCAGCAGATCCCGGACTAGCATGAGCAATGAGCAGTTCTTC. Translation gives CATSRSRTSMSNEQFF.

This clone occurred once. The rearrangement links TRBV11-3 to TRBJ2-1; 10 bases agree with TRBD1. Trimming at V came to 4 bases and at J to 6 bases, leaving 6 bases not matched to a gene. The CDR3 runs 15 residues. CDR1 and CDR2 from the germline V gene are SGHNT and YENEEA. The CDR3 is CASSSTGGHGNEQFF. The DNA for the CDR3 is TGTGCCAGCAGCTCGACAGGGGGCCATGGCAATGAGCAGTTCTTC.

The chain couples TRBV5-1 to TRBJ1-1; 7 positions match TRBD1. The ends lost 7 bases at V and 4 bases at J; junction bases unmatched: 13. CDR3 size: 15 residues. The germline CDR1 and CDR2 sequences are SGHRS and YFSETQ. CDR3 DNA: TGCGCCAGCGGACCGGGACAGACCGCGGGCACTGAAGCTTTCTTT. This encodes CASGPGQTAGTEAFF.

Points on this clone: Because it lacks the conserved phenylalanine or tryptophan at the end, this CDR3 is likely a read error. The V call is TRBV5-6, the J call TRBJ2-3; D not certain. CDR1 SGHDT and CDR2 YYEEEE come from the germline V gene. V dropped 1 base and J dropped 0 bases, with 3 bases sitting between them. The CDR3 is 13 amino acids. DNA of the CDR3: TGTGCCAGCAGCTTGTACAGCACAGATACGCAGTATGTT. It specifies CASSLYSTDTQYV.

The chain recombines TRBV7-9 with TRBJ1-4, with a weak D call TRBD1 (6 bases). Per germline, CDR1 SEHNR and CDR2 FQNEAQ (reference sequence). The CDR3 is 15 residues long. V was cut by 2 bases and J by 6 bases, with 13 bases left in between. The CDR3 sequence: CASSLPGGRDEKLFF. As DNA, the CDR3 is TGTGCCAGCAGCTTACCTGGGGGCAGAGATGAAAAACTGTTTTTT.

The rearrangement joins TRBV30 to TRBJ1-2; D unclear. The CDR3 is 13 residues long. V was clipped by 2 bases and J by 4 bases, with 11 bases between them. In germline, CDR1 is GTSNPN, CDR2 SVGIG (reference sequence). The CDR3 spells CAWSSGRSYGYTF. The DNA for the CDR3 is TGTGCCTGGAGTTCTGGCAGAAGCTATGGCTACACCTTC.

CDR3 bases: TGTGCCAGCTCACCACAGCGGGGGACAGATACGCAGTATTTT. It yields the protein CASSPQRGTDTQYF. This chain connects TRBV18 to TRBJ2-3; 8 bases fit TRBD2. V lost 1 base and J lost 3; bases outside the gene matches: 0. The CDR3 sequence is 14 residues long. Germline-derived CDR1 and CDR2 are KGHSH and LQKENI.